Below are 3 T cell receptor beta chains sequenced from a single sample in a study of blood T cell repertoires in COVID-19. The method was immunoSEQ multiplex PCR; TCRdb's version includes in-frame clones alone and lacks a portion of them. The sample consists of 160,000 or so clones, about 90% of them appearing once. Sequencing was done on a sample of peripheral blood. These receptors originate from a man aged 60 to 69 with acute or convalescent COVID-19.

The chain joins TRBV6-5 to TRBJ2-3; weak D call: TRBD2 (5 bases). V lost 2 bases to trimming and J lost 5 bases, with 5 bases between them. This CDR3 has 12 residues. CDR1 and CDR2 from the germline V gene are MNHEY and SVGAGI. The CDR3 loop is CASSYGRDTQYF. The CDR3 DNA reads TGTGCCAGCAGTTACGGGAGAGATACGCAGTATTTT.

Written as DNA, the CDR3 is TGCGCCAGCACTGATGACAGGGTGAACTATAATTCACCCCTCCACTTT. Translated, it gives CASTDDRVNYNSPLHF. This sequence joins TRBV10-2 and TRBJ1-6; 7 bases are shared with TRBD1. CDR1 WSHSY and CDR2 SAAADI come from the germline V gene. V lost 7 bases and J lost 3; bases outside the gene matches: 9. The length of the CDR3 is 16 residues.

The V gene is TRBV7-9, the J gene TRBJ1-2; D not resolved. The CDR3 spans 13 residues. V was cut by 5 bases and J by 4 bases, with 11 bases left in between. Germline CDR1 reads SEHNR; CDR2 reads FQNEAQ (reference sequence). CDR3 region: CASSLQQSYGYTF. The CDR3 DNA follows: TGTGCCAGCAGCCTACAACAGAGCTATGGCTACACCTTC. Full variable domain (outside the CDR3, taken from reference TRBV7-9 and TRBJ1-2): DTGVSQNPRHKITKRGQNVTFRCDPISEHNRLYWYRQTLGQGPEFLTYFQNEAQLEKSRLLSDRFSAERPKGSFSTLEIQRTEQGDSAMYLCASSLQQSYGYTFGSGTRLTVV.